The 19 T cell receptor beta chains listed next were all sequenced from one sample in a study of CD8+ T cells in alopecia areata. Extraction of RNA preceded its reverse transcription into cDNA, which served as the sequencing template. The assay was immunoSEQ multiplex PCR, and TCRdb's table has in-frame clones only and misses some. The table lists roughly 30,000 clones, roughly 58% of them singletons. Input material: NKG2D-high CD8+ T cells sorted from blood. These TCRs come from a human donor with alopecia areata.

The chain links TRBV6-5 to TRBJ2-1; maybe TRBD1 (5 bases). V lost 0 bases and J lost 4, with 13 bases in between. The CDR3 sequence is 16 residues long. CDR1 MNHEY and CDR2 SVGAGI come from the germline V gene. CDR3 protein: CASSYSTQENYNEQFF. The CDR3, as DNA: TGTGCCAGCAGTTACTCGACACAGGAGAATTACAATGAGCAGTTCTTC.

This clone was seen only a few times. This sequence joins TRBV19 and TRBJ1-1; TRBD1 matches at 9 bases. The junction had 5 bases not matched to a gene; V was cut back by 5 bases and J by 7 bases. Germline V gene lookup returns CDR1 LNHDA and CDR2 SQIVND (reference sequence). The CDR3 loop spans 13 amino acids. The CDR3 reads CASSHRGLSEAFF. The CDR3 region has the DNA TGTGCCAGTAGTCACAGGGGGCTTAGTGAAGCTTTCTTT.

The gene calls are TRBV6-1 and TRBJ1-5, with D maybe TRBD1 (6 bases). CDR1 and CDR2 from the germline V gene are MNHNS and SASEGT. V was pared by 0 bases and J by 6 bases, with 12 bases between. The CDR3 loop spans 15 amino acids. In nucleotides, the CDR3 is TGTGCCAGCAGTGAAGCACAGGGTTGGGGTCAGCCCCAGCATTTT. It is translated as CASSEAQGWGQPQHF.

This rearrangement joins TRBV5-1 to TRBJ1-2, with D uncertain. Germline values: CDR1 SGHRS, CDR2 YFSETQ. Between the trimmed V and J ends, which lost 0 bases and 3 bases, there was a span of 9 bases. This CDR3 is built from 14 residues. The CDR3 region is CASSLEWSDYGYTF. CDR3 in DNA: TGCGCCAGCAGCTTGGAGTGGTCAGACTATGGCTACACCTTC.

This chain uses TRBV7-2 with TRBJ2-7, with 9 positions matching TRBD2. From germline, CDR1 is SGHTA and CDR2 FQGNSA. The CDR3 runs 16 residues. With 7 bases clipped from V and 3 bases from J, the junction kept 13 bases outside the gene matches. In nucleotides, the CDR3 is TGTGCCAGCACCCCAAGGCCGGAGCGGGGGGTCTACGAGCAGTACTTC. Translation gives CASTPRPERGVYEQYF. Looking up the rest from reference TRBV7-2 and TRBJ2-7 gives the full variable domain: GAGVSQSPSNKVTEKGKDVELRCDPISGHTALYWYRQSLGQGLEFLIYFQGNSAPDKSGLPSDRFSAERTGGSVSTLTIQRTQQEDSAVYLCASTPRPERGVYEQYFGPGTRLTVT.

The chain joins TRBV27 to TRBJ2-5; D assignment may be TRBD1 or TRBD2 (6 bases each). The J call may be faulty, since TRBJ2-7 better matches the DNA end. CDR3 length: 12 amino acids. The germline CDR1 and CDR2 sequences are MNHEY and SMNVEV (reference sequence). For the CDR3, the DNA is TGTGCCAGCAGTTTATGGGGGGCCGAGCAGTACTTC. Protein product: CASSLWGAEQYF.

This clone was counted a few times. The rearrangement links TRBV5-8 to TRBJ2-3; 9 nucleotides match TRBD1. The ends lost 4 bases at V and 3 bases at J; junction bases unmatched: 6. The germline CDR1 and CDR2 sequences are SGHTS and YDEGEE. This CDR3 comprises 15 residues. CDR3 nucleotides: TGTGCCAGCAGCGCCCGGGACAGGGAGACAGATACGCAGTATTTT. As protein: CASSARDRETDTQYF.

This clone has a handful of counts. The chain uses TRBV4-1 and TRBJ2-2, with 12 bases matching TRBD2. Germline assignment: CDR1 MGHRA and CDR2 YSYEKL. This CDR3 spans 18 amino acids. J was trimmed by 6 bases and V by 4 bases; bases with no gene match: 12. The CDR3 region has the DNA TGCGCCAGCAGCCTACGACTAGCGGGGGTTGTACTATCCGGGGAGCTGTTTTTT. Encoded protein: CASSLRLAGVVLSGELFF.

CDR3 protein: CASSQAPRLAGHYEQFF. In nucleotides, the CDR3 is TGCGCCAGCAGCCAAGCCCCAAGACTTGCGGGGCACTATGAGCAGTTCTTC. The chain carries TRBV4-1 and TRBJ2-1; possibly TRBD2 for D (6 bases). This CDR3 comprises 17 residues. V shed 1 base and J shed 8 bases, with 21 bases lying between them. The germline V gene encodes CDR1 MGHRA and CDR2 YSYEKL.

This rearrangement joins TRBV6-1 to TRBJ2-1, with 12 bases aligning to TRBD2. In germline, CDR1 is MNHNS, CDR2 SASEGT. V lost 0 bases to trimming and J lost 9 bases; unmatched junction nucleotides: 9. The CDR3 length is 17 residues. CDR3 DNA: TGTGCCAGCAGTGAAGCGCAACTAGCGGGAGGACCGTTTGAGCAGTTCTTC. Its translation is CASSEAQLAGGPFEQFF.

This chain links TRBV15 with TRBJ2-3; 9 bases match TRBD1. CDR1 is LNHNV and CDR2 is YYDKDF in the germline V gene (reference sequence). V shed 8 bases and J 2 bases; nucleotides not matched to a gene: 11. The length of the CDR3 is 16 residues. Written as DNA, the CDR3 is TGTGCCACCTTCCCGCTCCGGGACAGGGACACAGATACGCAGTATTTT. Amino acids: CATFPLRDRDTDTQYF.

This sequence joins TRBV5-6 and TRBJ1-3; no clear D gene. V was trimmed by 0 bases and J by 0 bases, leaving 7 bases between them. The CDR3 contains 15 residues. Germline CDR1 reads SGHDT; CDR2 reads YYEEEE. CDR3 amino acids: CASSLGGFSGNTIYF. The CDR3 DNA is TGTGCCAGCAGCTTGGGCGGTTTCTCTGGAAACACCATATATTTT.

This clone has more than one count but fewer than ten. This rearrangement joins TRBV6-6 to TRBJ2-4, with a tentative D call TRBD2 (5 bases). V was trimmed by 8 bases and J by 15 bases, leaving 23 bases between them. This CDR3 is built from 13 residues. Per germline, CDR1 MNHNY and CDR2 SVGAGI (reference sequence). The CDR3 sequence: CASCSTLNGVPYF. The CDR3 DNA sequence: TGTGCCAGCTGCAGTACGCTTAACGGGGTTCCGTACTTC.

The rearrangement uses TRBV9 and TRBJ2-5; D is possibly TRBD1 (5 bases). CDR1 is SGDLS and CDR2 is YYNGEE in the germline V gene. The ends were cut back, 0 bases at V and 5 bases at J, with 11 bases in the middle. The length of the CDR3 is 14 residues. Written as DNA, the CDR3 is TGTGCCAGCAGCGTAGATGTCAGGGTGGAGACCCAGTACTTC. It yields the protein CASSVDVRVETQYF.

The V gene is TRBV30, the J gene TRBJ2-7; D remains unclear. The V gene lost 0 bases and the J gene lost 6 bases, with 12 bases spanning the gap. This CDR3 comprises 13 residues. The germline V gene has CDR1 GTSNPN and CDR2 SVGIG (reference sequence). CDR3 residues: CAWSVTATAEQYF. The CDR3, as DNA: TGTGCCTGGAGTGTAACGGCGACGGCCGAGCAGTACTTC.

The chain has TRBV29-1 and TRBJ2-1, with TRBD2 as a possible D gene (6 bases). Germline-derived CDR1 and CDR2 are SQVTM and ANQGSEA. CDR3 length equals 13 residues. V lost 7 bases, J lost 1 base, and 11 bases lay in between. CDR3 bases: TGCAGCGGCCTACTAGCTTCCTACAATGAGCAGTTCTTC. Amino acids: CSGLLASYNEQFF.

This clone qualifies as large. The chain links TRBV18 to TRBJ2-7, with 8 bases that match TRBD1. Germline loops: CDR1 KGHSH, CDR2 LQKENI. The CDR3 is 14 residues long. With V trimmed by 6 bases and J by 5 bases, 9 bases remained unmatched. The CDR3 DNA sequence: TGTGCCAGCTCTACGACAGGGGTCTTGGACGAGCAGTACTTC. Translating gives CASSTTGVLDEQYF. The full variable domain, completed using reference TRBV18 and TRBJ2-7, is NAGVMQNPRHLVRRRGQEARLRCSPMKGHSHVYWYRQLPEEGLKFMVYLQKENIIDESGMPKERFSAEFPKEGPSILRIQQVVRGDSAAYFCASSTTGVLDEQYFGPGTRLTVT.

This chain links TRBV7-9 with TRBJ2-7; 12 nucleotides align to TRBD1. The junction had 8 bases not matched to a gene; V was cut back by 1 base and J by 4 bases. The germline gives CDR1 SEHNR, CDR2 FQNEAQ (reference sequence). This CDR3 has 17 residues. This CDR3 is CASSLVGQGALWYEQYF. The CDR3 bases are TGTGCCAGCAGCTTAGTGGGACAGGGGGCGCTTTGGTACGAGCAGTACTTC. The whole variable domain, filled in from reference TRBV7-9 and TRBJ2-7, reads DTGVSQNPRHKITKRGQNVTFRCDPISEHNRLYWYRQTLGQGPEFLTYFQNEAQLEKSRLLSDRFSAERPKGSFSTLEIQRTEQGDSAMYLCASSLVGQGALWYEQYFGPGTRLTVT.

The rearrangement links TRBV4-1 to TRBJ2-7; possible D gene TRBD1, 6 bases. Per the germline V gene, CDR1 is MGHRA and CDR2 is YSYEKL. With 0 bases removed from V and 7 bases from J, the gap between germline ends came to 16 bases. The CDR3 covers 15 residues. CDR3 residues: CASSQDTGMHAEQYF. The CDR3, as DNA: TGCGCCAGCAGCCAAGACACAGGGATGCACGCGGAGCAGTACTTC.